This TCR beta chain emerged from a study of blood T cell repertoires in COVID-19. Profiled with immunoSEQ multiplex PCR; TCRdb holds only in-frame clones, not every one. In the table there are approximately 70,000 clones, 85% to 90% of which are singletons. CDR3 length: 15 amino acids. CDR1 is LNHDA, CDR2 SQIVND, per germline (reference sequence). Trimming removed 10 bases at V and 4 bases at J, with 21 bases between. The J gene is TRBJ2-3, the V gene TRBV19; TRBD2 is a possible D gene (6 bases). The sample comprised peripheral blood. The origin of this receptor is a woman at least 80 years old with active COVID-19. CDR3 residues: CAIRPKGGNADTQYF. The CDR3 DNA reads TGTGCCATCCGCCCGAAGGGCGGGAACGCAGATACGCAGTATTTT.